The subject of this entry is one T cell receptor (beta chain). Its antigen specificity is not known. The record has no base qualities; no much larger clone is one base away. This sample stems from a study of T cell responses to AZD1222 COVID-19 vaccine listed by TCRdb under 2021. With regard to the full study: A total of more than 230 trial participants underwent TCR sequencing, of whom about 200 had received two doses of AZD1222 and 26 had received two doses of the MenACWY control vaccine. Enrollment into the trials was organized by age into subgroups of 18-55, 56-69 and 70-plus years, and those subgroups contained roughly 140, 27 and 60 TCR-sequenced participants, respectively. The full study reports these points: In the small 56-69-year group, the increase in depth fell short of significance, most likely because of low power. After two AZD1222 doses, both the breadth and the depth of spike-specific TCRs were significantly higher than at day 0 and than in MenACWY recipients. Vaccine-associated CD4 TCRs spanned the whole spike protein, with dominant responses in regions 160-218 and 743-854. Conclusions about previously exposed vaccinees were limited because only 6 or 7 AZD1222 recipients were SARS-CoV-2 seropositive at baseline. Reportedly, close to half of the unique spike-specific TCRs recognized epitopes lying outside the regions that are mutated in the B.1.351 and B.1.1.7 variants. Most participants were white British and females outnumbered males, and the authors suggested that clonal diversity may have been underestimated. Because no day 14 peak-response samples were available, the repertoires could be characterized only after the peak T cell response.

The label giving this sample's time point can be read as: about 28 days (+/-7) after the second vaccine dose. AZD1222 recipients with second doses at about 4 weeks or about 12 weeks were pooled, because spike-specific TCR depth and breadth did not differ between schedules. Vaccinee samples came from UK trials COV001 and COV002, including a single-blind randomized controlled phase 2/3 trial of AZD1222 (ChAdOx1 nCoV-19) in healthy adults. Trial participant PBMC samples were collected at day 0 and day 28 after the second dose for TCRbeta chain sequencing. CDR3 length: 16 amino acids, cysteine to phenylalanine. Only CDR3 DNA remains: 48 bases, in frame from the first base. V drops 2 bases and J drops 9 bases, leaving 19 bases in between. From a lookup of the germline V gene, CDR1 and CDR2 are SGHDN and FVKESK. The CDR3 regions of human TCRbeta chains were subjected to immunosequencing. The original methods were these. TCRs in the repertoires were matched against a reference library of SARS-CoV-2-specific TCRs that had been generated with the MIRA antigen-specificity platform. Breadth was defined as the fraction of unique TCRs that were SARS-CoV-2-associated. Depth was defined as the fraction of total T cells that were SARS-CoV-2-associated. Using the MIRA data, every spike-specific TCR was mapped to the spike region that the TCR reacted to and assigned to either a CD4 or a CD8 class. Log10-transformed breadth and depth values were compared by one-way ANOVA with Sidak's multiple comparisons tests. Here the immuneACCESS table is served through TCRdb, limited to in-frame sequences with V and J called. Missing clones are a known gap in these copies; in checked studies unresolved V genes cover under half, and the rest lacks a known reason. V and J calls plus clone size are reproduced from that table; the DNA served to infer D and trimming. The sample table contains tens of thousands of clones; only one count was recorded for approximately 86% of them. Around 7.9% of the sample goes to the ten largest clones.

This specimen consisted of peripheral blood, obtained 28 days after the second AZD1222 dose. The sequence derives from an adult who received the AZD1222 COVID-19 vaccine. The V and J genes are TRBV14 and TRBJ2-2, and the D gene may be TRBD2, 7 bases matching. The DNA is TGTGCCAGCAGCCAACTAGGAGGGGGGGGACGTCGGGAGCTGTTTTTT. This yields the protein CASSQLGGGGRRELFF. Here the CDR3 is joined to the reference TRBV14 and TRBJ2-2 genes, and the full variable domain is: EAGVTQFPSHSVIEKGQTVTLRCDPISGHDNLYWYRRVMGKEIKFLLHFVKESKQDESGMPNNRFLAERTGGTYSTLKVQPAELEDSGVYFCASSQLGGGGRRELFFGEGSRLTVL.